This TCR beta chain was found in a study of T cell responses to AZD1222 COVID-19 vaccine. Study results and limitations: Spike regions recognized by vaccine-associated CD4 TCRs spanned the protein, led by 160-218 and 743-854.

Sequencing was performed with immunoSEQ multiplex PCR; in TCRdb, only in-frame clones are kept and a portion is missing. The sample contains around 170,000 clones, roughly 91% of which appear only once. The J segment lost 5 bases and the V segment lost 6 bases, leaving 13 bases of the junction unmatched. Germline values: CDR1 LNHDA, CDR2 SQIVND (reference sequence). The CDR3 has 16 amino acids. Points on this clone: Its antigen remains unknown.

The input for sequencing was peripheral blood, taken on day 0 of AZD1222 vaccination. The rearrangement joins TRBV19 to TRBJ1-2, with TRBD1 matching 9 bases. The sequence came from an adult in good health. The CDR3 DNA reads as TGTGCCAGTAGGGCCGGACAGGGGTCTCTTCGTTATGGCTACACCTTC. Amino acids: CASRAGQGSLRYGYTF.